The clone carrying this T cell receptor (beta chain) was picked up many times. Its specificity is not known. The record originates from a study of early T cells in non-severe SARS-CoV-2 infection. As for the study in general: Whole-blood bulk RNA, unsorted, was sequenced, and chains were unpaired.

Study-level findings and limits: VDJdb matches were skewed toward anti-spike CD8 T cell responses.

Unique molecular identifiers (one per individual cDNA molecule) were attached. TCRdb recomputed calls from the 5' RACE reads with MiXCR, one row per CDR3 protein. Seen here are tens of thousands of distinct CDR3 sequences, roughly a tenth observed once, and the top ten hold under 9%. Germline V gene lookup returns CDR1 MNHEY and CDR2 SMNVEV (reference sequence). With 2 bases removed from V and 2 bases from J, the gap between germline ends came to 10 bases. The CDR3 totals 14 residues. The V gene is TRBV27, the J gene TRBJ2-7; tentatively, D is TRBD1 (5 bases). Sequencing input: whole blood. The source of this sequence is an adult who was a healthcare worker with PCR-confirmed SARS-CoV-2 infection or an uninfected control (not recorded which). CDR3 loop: CASSLLRQPYEQYF. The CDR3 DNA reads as TGTGCCAGCAGTTTACTTAGACAGCCCTACGAGCAGTACTTC.